The 22 T cell receptor beta chains presented below share a single source sample, sequenced in a study of T cells in Graves' hyperthyroidism and ophthalmopathy (dated by TCRdb to between 2019 and 2020). Libraries were prepared through multiplex PCR. TCRdb lists the instrument as Illumina HiSeq 2000. Amplification of TCR beta CDR3 regions was carried out from RNA transcripts. The TCR CDR3 was subjected to a first round of RT-PCR using the HTBI primer set and the Qiagen OneStep RT-PCR kit. Clones were called with MiXCR by TCRdb after fastp trimmed the public reads at Q25, and only in-frame beta chains were retained. Each CDR3 protein gets just one entry, which takes the most common genes and DNA from the rows behind it. The sample table lists over 400,000 distinct CDR3 sequences, roughly 14% of them with a count of one. Clones ranked in the top ten supply about 13% of the sample. Sequenced material: blood. These receptors were taken from a man aged 18 to 30 with Graves' ophthalmopathy.

This clonotype was counted many times. This chain links TRBV12-3 or TRBV12-4 with TRBJ2-2; TRBD1 aligns across 10 bases. The length of the CDR3 is 15 residues. V trimming: 7 bases; J trimming: 5 bases; junction bases outside the gene matches: 7. The CDR3 protein is CASIRQGASTGELFF. The CDR3 DNA sequence: TGTGCCAGCATCAGACAGGGGGCTTCGACCGGGGAGCTGTTTTTT.

This clonotype occurred many times. The rearrangement uses TRBV9 and TRBJ2-7; TRBD1 agrees at 9 bases. The germline V gene has CDR1 SGDLS and CDR2 YYNGEE. V trimming: 4 bases; J trimming: 6 bases; junction bases outside the gene matches: 8. The CDR3 loop spans 14 amino acids. CDR3 amino acids: CASSFRDRAAEQYF. The CDR3 DNA sequence: TGTGCCAGCAGCTTCCGGGACAGGGCTGCCGAGCAGTACTTC.

This clonotype was recorded many times. The rearrangement joins TRBV18 to TRBJ1-4, with D maybe TRBD1 (6 bases). The V end lost 6 bases, the J end lost 8 bases, and 13 bases lay between the germline ends. Germline assignment: CDR1 KGHSH and CDR2 LQKENI. The CDR3 runs 13 residues. CDR3 DNA sequence: TGTGCCAGCTCCGGGGGCATAGAAGAAAAACTGTTTTTT. Protein sequence: CASSGGIEEKLFF.

This clonotype was detected many times. The rearrangement joins TRBV20-1 to TRBJ1-1, with D perhaps TRBD1 (6 bases). This CDR3 comprises 14 residues. The V gene lost 6 bases and the J gene lost 3 bases, with 17 bases spanning the gap. From germline, CDR1 is DFQATT and CDR2 SNEGSKA (reference sequence). The CDR3 sequence is CSAQRQESYTEAFF. The CDR3 DNA reads as TGCAGTGCCCAACGACAGGAGTCGTACACTGAAGCTTTCTTT.

The chain combines TRBV27 with TRBJ2-7; the D is unclear. The V and J ends lost 6 bases and 3 bases respectively, with 3 bases between them. Germline V gene sequence: CDR1 MNHEY, CDR2 SMNVEV (reference sequence). The CDR3 contains 10 residues. The CDR3, as DNA: TGTGCCAGCAGGTTCTACGAGCAGTACTTC. Translation gives CASRFYEQYF.

Many counts were recorded for this clonotype. This chain connects TRBV5-1 to TRBJ2-3; 8 bases fit TRBD1. Trimming took 3 bases from V and 1 from J; bases not matched to a gene: 4. The CDR3 has 15 amino acids. The germline V gene has CDR1 SGHRS and CDR2 YFSETQ. The CDR3 spells CASSSTGEGTDTQYF. The CDR3 DNA sequence: TGCGCCAGCAGCTCGACAGGGGAGGGCACAGATACGCAGTATTTT. Complete variable domain (other parts from reference TRBV5-1 and TRBJ2-3): KAGVTQTPRYLIKTRGQQVTLSCSPISGHRSVSWYQQTPGQGLQFLFEYFSETQRNKGNFPGRFSGRQFSNSRSEMNVSTLELGDSALYLCASSSTGEGTDTQYFGPGTRLTVL.

This clonotype was picked up many times. V gene TRBV7-8 combines with J gene TRBJ2-1; 11 nucleotides match TRBD2. The CDR3 loop spans 16 amino acids. CDR1 SGHVS and CDR2 FQNEAQ come from the germline V gene. Trimming removed 4 bases from V and 6 bases from J; junction bases left unmatched: 8. CDR3 residues: CASSSRPGLAANEQFF. In nucleotides, the CDR3 is TGTGCCAGCAGCTCGCGACCGGGACTAGCGGCCAATGAGCAGTTCTTC.

This clonotype was found many times. CDR3 bases: TGTGCCAGCAGCTTAGTCGGGCTCGAGCAGTACTTC. Amino acids: CASSLVGLEQYF. This chain connects TRBV11-2 to TRBJ2-7; D is undetermined. V gave up 1 base and J gave up 6 bases, with 7 bases separating them. This CDR3 comprises 12 residues. Germline lookup yields CDR1 SGHAT and CDR2 FQNNGV.

Many counts were recorded for this clonotype. The rearrangement links TRBV5-1 to TRBJ2-7; D is perhaps TRBD1 or TRBD2 (5 bases each). The CDR3 covers 15 residues. The germline CDR1 and CDR2 sequences are SGHRS and YFSETQ. V lost 3 bases and J 5 bases, leaving 18 bases between the germline ends. The CDR3, as DNA: TGCGCCAGCAGCTACTGGCAGGGCCTGCGGGACGAGCAGTACTTC. It yields the protein CASSYWQGLRDEQYF.

To note about this clonotype: One end of the junction is discordant with germline, which a read error may explain. CDR3: CASNLGSNQPQYF. In DNA, the CDR3 is TGTGCCAGCAATTTAGGCAGCAATCAGCCCCAGTATTTT. This chain joins TRBV12-3 or TRBV12-4 and TRBJ1-5, with unresolved D. The end of the DNA is better explained by TRBJ2-3, so the J call may be wrong. The CDR3 has 13 amino acids.

This clonotype has more than one count but fewer than ten. This chain links TRBV6-1 with TRBJ2-2; perhaps TRBD1 as D (7 bases). V shed 7 bases and J shed 5 bases, with 17 bases lying between them. The CDR3 is 15 residues long. The germline CDR1 and CDR2 sequences are MNHNS and SASEGT. CDR3 in DNA: TGTGCCAGCACCCCCTGGACAGGACTAACCGGGGAGCTGTTTTTT. It codes for CASTPWTGLTGELFF.

This clonotype has at least ten counts. The rearrangement links TRBV6-1 to TRBJ2-7; the D call may be TRBD1 or TRBD2 (5 bases each). The CDR3 is made up of 14 amino acids. Germline V gives CDR1 MNHNS, CDR2 SASEGT. With 3 bases removed from V and 6 bases from J, the gap between germline ends came to 15 bases. CDR3 DNA sequence: TGTGCCAGCAGTGACTACATGGGGGAGAGCGAGCAGTACTTC. It translates to CASSDYMGESEQYF.

This clonotype was found a few times. This chain uses TRBV19 with TRBJ2-1; TRBD2 matches 13 bases. This CDR3 region has 13 residues. The ends lost 6 bases at V and 13 bases at J; junction bases unmatched: 6. Germline CDR1 reads LNHDA; CDR2 reads SQIVND (reference sequence). The CDR3 nucleotides read TGTGCCAGTAGGCCGGGACTAGCGGGACCCCAGTTCTTC. Encoded protein: CASRPGLAGPQFF.

This clonotype was counted a few times. V is TRBV3-1 and J is TRBJ1-1; tentatively, D is TRBD1 (6 bases). The CDR3 is 14 amino acids. Germline loops: CDR1 LGHDT, CDR2 YNNKEL (reference sequence). Trimming shortened V by 4 bases and J by 2 bases, and 11 bases separated the two germline ends. The DNA of the CDR3 is TGTGCCAGCAGCCCTAGGGGGAGCAACACTGAAGCTTTCTTT. Translated: CASSPRGSNTEAFF.

A note on this clonotype: The junction and the germline gene differ at one end; a read error may be behind it. This chain links TRBV7-9 with TRBJ2-3; maybe TRBD2 (5 bases). The CDR3 is 13 residues long. Germline V lookup: CDR1 SEHNR, CDR2 FQNEAQ (reference sequence). Written as DNA, the CDR3 is TGCGCCAGCAGCAGAGGGAACACAGATACGCAGTATTTT. Its protein product is CASSRGNTDTQYF.

This clonotype was recorded many times. The V and J genes are TRBV5-1 and TRBJ2-7; weak D call: TRBD1 (6 bases). Germline CDR1 SGHRS, CDR2 YFSETQ. The length of the CDR3 is 13 residues. V lost 2 bases, J lost 7 bases, and 13 bases lay in between. The CDR3 protein is CASSFTGPFEQYF. CDR3 in DNA: TGCGCCAGCAGCTTCACAGGGCCCTTTGAGCAGTACTTC.

For this clonotype: A read error may explain this, as a much larger clone is one base away. The V and J genes are TRBV11-2 and TRBJ1-4; possibly TRBD1 for D (5 bases). The CDR3 totals 14 residues. With 5 bases removed from V and 7 bases from J, the gap between germline ends came to 14 bases. Germline V gene data show CDR1 as SGHAT and CDR2 as FQNNGV. CDR3 sequence: CASSVGRGGEKLFF. CDR3 bases: TGTGCCAGCAGCGTGGGACGGGGCGGTGAAAAACTGTTTTTT.

At least ten counts were recorded for this clonotype. V usage is TRBV11-3 and J usage is TRBJ2-7; no reliable D call. V was shortened by 2 bases and J by 3 bases, with 8 bases between the two germline ends. Germline values: CDR1 SGHNT, CDR2 YENEEA. The CDR3 runs 13 residues. CDR3 sequence: CASSLRTNYEQYF. Written as DNA, the CDR3 is TGTGCCAGCAGCTTACGGACGAACTACGAGCAGTACTTC.

Ten or more counts support this clonotype. The chain combines TRBV2 with TRBJ2-2; no firm D call. This CDR3 has 14 residues. V gave up 2 bases and J gave up 3 bases, with 7 bases separating them. Germline V gene lookup returns CDR1 SNHLY and CDR2 FYNNEI. The CDR3 DNA reads TGTGCCAGCAGTGAAACTATCTACACCGGGGAGCTGTTTTTT. Residues: CASSETIYTGELFF.

The chain has TRBV4-2 and TRBJ1-3; D is unclear. Germline loops: CDR1 LGHNA, CDR2 YNFKEQ. V gave up 0 bases and J gave up 0 bases, with 15 bases separating them. The CDR3 spans 18 residues. The CDR3 loop is CASSQEGNGLVSGNTIYF. In DNA form, the CDR3 reads TGTGCCAGCAGCCAAGAGGGAAATGGGTTAGTCTCTGGAAACACCATATATTTT.

The V gene is TRBV15, the J gene TRBJ1-4; perhaps TRBD1 as D (5 bases). Trimming took off 4 bases at V and 6 bases at J, with 9 bases between the two ends. In germline, CDR1 is LNHNV, CDR2 YYDKDF (reference sequence). This CDR3 comprises 13 residues. The CDR3, as DNA: TGTGCCACCAGCAAGGGACTCGATGAAAAACTGTTTTTT. It codes for CATSKGLDEKLFF.

This clonotype was seen ten or more times. The rearrangement uses TRBV12-3 or TRBV12-4 and TRBJ1-5; 12 nucleotides agree with TRBD1. The CDR3 loop spans 16 amino acids. Trimming at V came to 4 bases and at J to 5 bases, leaving 6 bases not matched to a gene. CDR3 amino acids: CASSSTGTGGYQPQHF. CDR3 DNA sequence: TGTGCCAGCAGTTCTACCGGGACAGGGGGCTATCAGCCCCAGCATTTT.